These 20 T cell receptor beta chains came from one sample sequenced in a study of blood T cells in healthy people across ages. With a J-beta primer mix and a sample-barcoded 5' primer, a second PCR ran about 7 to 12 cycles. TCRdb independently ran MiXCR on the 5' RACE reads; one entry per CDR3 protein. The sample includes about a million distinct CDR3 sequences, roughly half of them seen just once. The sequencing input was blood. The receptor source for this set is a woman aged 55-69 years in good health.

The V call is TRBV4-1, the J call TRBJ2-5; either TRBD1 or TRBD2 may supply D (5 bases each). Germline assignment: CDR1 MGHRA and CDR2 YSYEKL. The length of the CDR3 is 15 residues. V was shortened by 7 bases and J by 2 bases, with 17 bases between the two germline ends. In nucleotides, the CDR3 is TGCGCCAGCAATCCCTCGGGGCCTAAACAAGAGACCCAGTACTTC. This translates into CASNPSGPKQETQYF.

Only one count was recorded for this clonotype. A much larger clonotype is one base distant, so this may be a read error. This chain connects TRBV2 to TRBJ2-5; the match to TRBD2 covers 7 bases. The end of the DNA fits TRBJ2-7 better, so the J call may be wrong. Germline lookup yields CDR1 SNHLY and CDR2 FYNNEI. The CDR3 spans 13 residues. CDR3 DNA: TGTACCAGCAGTGGTACTAGCGTCTACGAGCAGTACTTC. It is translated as CTSSGTSVYEQYF.

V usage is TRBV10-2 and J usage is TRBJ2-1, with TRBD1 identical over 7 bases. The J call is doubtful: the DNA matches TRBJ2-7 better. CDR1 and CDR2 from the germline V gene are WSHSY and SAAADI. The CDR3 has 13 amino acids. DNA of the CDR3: TGCGCCAGCATTCAGGACAGGAGCTACGAGCAGTACTTC. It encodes CASIQDRSYEQYF.

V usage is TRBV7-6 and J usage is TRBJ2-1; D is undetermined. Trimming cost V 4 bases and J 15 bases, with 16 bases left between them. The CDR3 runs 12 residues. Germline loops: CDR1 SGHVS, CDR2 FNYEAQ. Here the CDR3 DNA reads TGTGCCAGCAGCTCCCCCTGGACCCGCGCGTTCTTC. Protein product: CASSSPWTRAFF.

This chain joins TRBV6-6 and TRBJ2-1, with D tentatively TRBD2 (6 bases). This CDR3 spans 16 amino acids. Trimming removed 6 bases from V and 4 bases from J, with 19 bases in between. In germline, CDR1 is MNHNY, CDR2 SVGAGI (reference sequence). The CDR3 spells CASSTTGTGGYNEQFF. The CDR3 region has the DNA TGTGCCAGCAGCACTACCGGGACTGGGGGTTACAATGAGCAGTTCTTC.

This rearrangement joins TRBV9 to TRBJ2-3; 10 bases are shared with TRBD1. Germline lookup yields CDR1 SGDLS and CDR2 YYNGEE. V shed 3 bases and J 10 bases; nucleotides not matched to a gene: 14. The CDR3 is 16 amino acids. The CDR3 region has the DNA TGTGCCAGCAGCGCTTCGGCGGGACAGGGGCCAACTGCGCAGTATTTT. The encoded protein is CASSASAGQGPTAQYF.

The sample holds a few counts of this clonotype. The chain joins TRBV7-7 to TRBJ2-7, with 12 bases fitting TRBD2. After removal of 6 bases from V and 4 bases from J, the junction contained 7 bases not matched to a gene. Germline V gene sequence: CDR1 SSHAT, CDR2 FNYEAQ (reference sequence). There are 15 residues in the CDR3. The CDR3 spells CASSQLAGGIYEQYF. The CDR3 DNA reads TGTGCCAGCAGTCAACTAGCGGGAGGTATTTACGAGCAGTACTTC.

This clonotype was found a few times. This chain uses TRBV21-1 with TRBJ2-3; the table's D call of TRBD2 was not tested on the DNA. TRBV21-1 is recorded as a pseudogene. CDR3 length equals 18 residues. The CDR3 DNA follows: TGTGCCAGCAGCAAGAGTTGGGGGGAAGGTCGGGAGCGGGATACGCAGTATTTT. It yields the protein CASSKSWGEGRERDTQYF.

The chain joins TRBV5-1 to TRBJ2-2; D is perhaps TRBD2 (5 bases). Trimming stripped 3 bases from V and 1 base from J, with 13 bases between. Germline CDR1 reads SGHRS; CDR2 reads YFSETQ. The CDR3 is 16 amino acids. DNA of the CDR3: TGCGCCAGCAGCTCCTTGGAGGCGTTGAACACCGGGGAGCTGTTTTTT. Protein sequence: CASSSLEALNTGELFF.

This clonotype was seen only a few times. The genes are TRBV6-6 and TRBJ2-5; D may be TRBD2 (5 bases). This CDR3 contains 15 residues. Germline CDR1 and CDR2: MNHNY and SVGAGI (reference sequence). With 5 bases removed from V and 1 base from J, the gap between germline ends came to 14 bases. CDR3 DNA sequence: TGTGCCAGCAGTGACGGGGTGTCCTCCCAAGAGACCCAGTACTTC. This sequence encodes CASSDGVSSQETQYF.

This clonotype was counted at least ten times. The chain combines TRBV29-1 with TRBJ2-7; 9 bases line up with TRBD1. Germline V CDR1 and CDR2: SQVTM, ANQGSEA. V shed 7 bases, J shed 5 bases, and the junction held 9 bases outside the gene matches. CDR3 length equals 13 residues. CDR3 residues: CSGGTGTGNEQYF. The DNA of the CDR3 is TGCAGCGGAGGGACAGGGACGGGGAACGAGCAGTACTTC.

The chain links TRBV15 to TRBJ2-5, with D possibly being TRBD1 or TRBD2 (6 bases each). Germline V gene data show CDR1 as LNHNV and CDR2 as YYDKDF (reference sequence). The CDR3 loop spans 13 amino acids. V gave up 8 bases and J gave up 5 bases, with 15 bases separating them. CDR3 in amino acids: CATREGGVETQYF. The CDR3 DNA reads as TGTGCCACCCGCGAGGGGGGCGTCGAGACCCAGTACTTC.

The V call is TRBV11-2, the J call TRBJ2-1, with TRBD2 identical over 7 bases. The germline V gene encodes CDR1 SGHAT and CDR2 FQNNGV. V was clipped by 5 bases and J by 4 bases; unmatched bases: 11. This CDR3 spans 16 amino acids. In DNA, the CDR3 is TGTGCCAGCAGCGTCGGGGCAGCGGGAAGGTACAATGAGCAGTTCTTC. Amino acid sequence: CASSVGAAGRYNEQFF. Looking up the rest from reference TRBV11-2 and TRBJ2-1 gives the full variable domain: EAGVAQSPRYKIIEKRQSVAFWCNPISGHATLYWYQQILGQGPKLLIQFQNNGVVDDSQLPKDRFSAERLKGVDSTLKIQPAKLEDSAVYLCASSVGAAGRYNEQFFGPGTRLTVL.

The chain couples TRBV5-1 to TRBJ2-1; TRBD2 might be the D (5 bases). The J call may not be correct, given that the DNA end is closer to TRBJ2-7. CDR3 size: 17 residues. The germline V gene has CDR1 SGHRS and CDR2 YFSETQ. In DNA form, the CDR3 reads TGCGCCAGCAGCTTGGAGTCGGGGAGAAGCTCCTACAATGAGCAGTACTTC. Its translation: CASSLESGRSSYNEQYF.

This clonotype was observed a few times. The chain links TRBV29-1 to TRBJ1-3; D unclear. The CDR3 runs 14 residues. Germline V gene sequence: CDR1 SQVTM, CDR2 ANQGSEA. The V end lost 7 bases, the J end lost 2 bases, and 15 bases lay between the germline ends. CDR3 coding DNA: TGCAGCGCCTACAGCTCTGGGGCTGGAAACACCATATATTTT. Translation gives CSAYSSGAGNTIYF.

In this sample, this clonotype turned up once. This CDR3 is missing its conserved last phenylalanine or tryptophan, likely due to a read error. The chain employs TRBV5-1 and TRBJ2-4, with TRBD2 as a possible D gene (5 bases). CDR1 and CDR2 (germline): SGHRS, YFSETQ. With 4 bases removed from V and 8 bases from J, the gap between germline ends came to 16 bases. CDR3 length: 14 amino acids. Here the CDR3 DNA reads TGCGCCAGCAGCGTGAGGGAGATGTGGGACATTCAGTACTCC. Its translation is CASSVREMWDIQYS.

CDR3 sequence reads: CASSPPGQLGEQYF. The CDR3 DNA is TGTGCCAGCAGCCCCCCGGGACAGCTCGGCGAGCAGTACTTC. J is TRBJ2-7 and V is TRBV7-2, with TRBD1 matching 7 bases. The CDR3 contains 14 residues. From germline, CDR1 is SGHTA and CDR2 FQGNSA. V was pared by 5 bases and J by 6 bases, with 10 bases of the junction left unmatched.

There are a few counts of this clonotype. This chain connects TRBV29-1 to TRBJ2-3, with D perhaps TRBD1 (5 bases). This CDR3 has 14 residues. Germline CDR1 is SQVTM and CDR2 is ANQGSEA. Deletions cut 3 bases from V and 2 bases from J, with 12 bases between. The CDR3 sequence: CSVDITGSTDTQYF. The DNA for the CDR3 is TGCAGCGTTGACATTACAGGTTCCACAGATACGCAGTATTTT.

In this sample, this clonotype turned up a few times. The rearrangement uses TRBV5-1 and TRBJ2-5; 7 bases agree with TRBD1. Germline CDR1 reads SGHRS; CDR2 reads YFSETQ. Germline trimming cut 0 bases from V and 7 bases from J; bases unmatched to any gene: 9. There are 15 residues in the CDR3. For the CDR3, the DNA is TGCGCCAGCAGCTTGGACGGGGACAGCCGGTGGACCCAGTACTTC. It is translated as CASSLDGDSRWTQYF.

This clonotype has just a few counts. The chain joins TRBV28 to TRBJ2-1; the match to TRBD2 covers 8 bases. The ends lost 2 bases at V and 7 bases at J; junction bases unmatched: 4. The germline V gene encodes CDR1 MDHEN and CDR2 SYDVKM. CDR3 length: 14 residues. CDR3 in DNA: TGTGCCAGCAGTTTAAAATTAGCGGGGAATGAGCAGTTCTTC. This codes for CASSLKLAGNEQFF.